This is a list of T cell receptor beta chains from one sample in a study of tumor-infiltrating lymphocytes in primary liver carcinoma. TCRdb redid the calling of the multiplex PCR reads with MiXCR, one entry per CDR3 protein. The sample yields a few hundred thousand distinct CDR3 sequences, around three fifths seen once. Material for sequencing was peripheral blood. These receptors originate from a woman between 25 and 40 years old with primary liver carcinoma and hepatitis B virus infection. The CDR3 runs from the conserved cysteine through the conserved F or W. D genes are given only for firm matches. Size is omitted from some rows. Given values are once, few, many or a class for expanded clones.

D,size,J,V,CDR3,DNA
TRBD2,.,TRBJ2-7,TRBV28,CASSPLAGPVYEQYF,TGTGCCAGCAGCCCCCTAGCGGGACCCGTCTACGAGCAGTACTTC
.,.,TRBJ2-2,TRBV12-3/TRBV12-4,CASRDGGNTGELFF,TGTGCCAGCCGGGATGGGGGAAACACCGGGGAGCTGTTTTTT
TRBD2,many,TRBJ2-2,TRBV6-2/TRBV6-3,CASSASGSVYTGELFF,TGTGCCAGCAGTGCCAGCGGGAGTGTGTACACCGGGGAGCTGTTTTTT
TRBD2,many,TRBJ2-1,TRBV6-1,CASSGRAGGPGHEQFF,TGTGCCAGCAGCGGGCGAGCGGGAGGGCCCGGGCATGAGCAGTTCTTC
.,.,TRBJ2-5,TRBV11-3,CASGLTIWWSGQETQYF,TGTGCCAGCGGCTTAACCATTTGGTGGTCGGGACAAGAGACCCAGTACTTC
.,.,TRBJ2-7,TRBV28,CASKGDRQYYEQYF,TGTGCCAGCAAGGGTGACAGACAATACTACGAGCAGTACTTC
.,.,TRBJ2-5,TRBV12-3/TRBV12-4,CASSRWRVPTASQYF,TGTGCCAGCAGCCGTTGGAGAGTTCCCACGGCTTCTCAGTACTTC
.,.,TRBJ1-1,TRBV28,CATSPGQLNTEAFF,TGTGCCACCTCTCCGGGGCAACTGAACACTGAAGCTTTCTTT
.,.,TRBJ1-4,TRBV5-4,CASSLAGSEGEKLFF,TGTGCCAGCAGCTTGGCCGGGTCGGAGGGTGAAAAACTGTTTTTT
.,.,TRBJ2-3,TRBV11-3,CANNARTDTQYF,TGTGCCAACAACGCCCGAACAGATACGCAGTATTTT
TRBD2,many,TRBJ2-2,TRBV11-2,CASSQGLAANTGELFF,TGTGCCAGCAGCCAAGGACTAGCTGCGAACACCGGGGAGCTGTTTTTT
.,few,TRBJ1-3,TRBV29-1,CSVVEGAGNTIYF,TGCAGCGTTGTCGAGGGTGCTGGAAACACCATATATTTT
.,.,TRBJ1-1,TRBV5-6,CASSWGTMNTEAFF,TGTGCCAGCAGTTGGGGGACCATGAACACTGAAGCTTTCTTT
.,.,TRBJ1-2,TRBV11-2,CTSSTVREPVTF,TGTACCAGTAGCACCGTCAGGGAACCGGTCACCTTC
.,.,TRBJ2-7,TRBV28,CASNLPRNHEQYF,TGTGCCAGCAACCTCCCACGGAACCACGAGCAGTACTTC
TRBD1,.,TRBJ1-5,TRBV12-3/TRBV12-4,CASSRQGVRNQPQHF,TGTGCCAGCAGTAGACAGGGGGTCCGCAATCAGCCCCAGCATTTT
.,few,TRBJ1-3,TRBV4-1,CASSQGSSLLNTIYF,TGCGCCAGCAGCCAAGGATCGAGCCTCCTAAACACCATATATTTT
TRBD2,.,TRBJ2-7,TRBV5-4,CASSWDVSGAYEQYF,TGTGCCAGCAGCTGGGACGTTAGCGGGGCCTACGAGCAGTACTTC
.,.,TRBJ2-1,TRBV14,CASSYGRRDEQFF,TGTGCCAGCAGTTACGGCCGGCGGGATGAGCAGTTCTTC
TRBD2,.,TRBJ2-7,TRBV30,CAWSSGTSGPYEQYF,TGTGCCTGGAGTTCTGGGACTAGCGGCCCCTACGAGCAGTACTTC
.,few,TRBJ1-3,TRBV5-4,CASGTGYGNTIYF,TGTGCCAGCGGCACAGGGTATGGAAACACCATATATTTT
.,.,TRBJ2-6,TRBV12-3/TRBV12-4,CVSSFNSGANVLTF,TGTGTCAGCAGTTTCAACTCTGGGGCCAACGTCCTGACTTTC
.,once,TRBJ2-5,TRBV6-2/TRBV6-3,CASSYITGGETQYF,TGTGCCAGCAGTTACATAACGGGCGGTGAGACCCAGTACTTC
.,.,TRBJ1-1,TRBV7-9,CASSLSGLHEAFF,TGTGCCAGCAGCTTATCCGGGTTGCATGAAGCTTTCTTT
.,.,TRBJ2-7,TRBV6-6,CASSYGTPPYEQYF,TGTGCCAGCAGTTACGGGACACCACCCTACGAGCAGTACTTC
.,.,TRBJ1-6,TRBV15,CATSRDPNSPLHF,TGTGCCACCAGCAGAGATCCCAATTCACCCCTCCACTTT
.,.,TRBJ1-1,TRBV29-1,CSLRVNTEAFF,TGCAGCTTAAGGGTGAACACTGAAGCTTTCTTT
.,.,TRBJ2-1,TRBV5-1,CTSSFSSYNEQFF,TGCACCAGCAGCTTTAGCAGCTACAATGAGCAGTTCTTC
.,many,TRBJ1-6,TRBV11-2,CASRDTRRGMSSPLHF,TGTGCCAGCAGGGACACCCGACGCGGAATGTCTTCACCCCTCCACTTT
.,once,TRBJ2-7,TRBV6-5,CASSPGSGWLEQYF,TGTGCCAGCAGCCCGGGTAGCGGATGGCTCGAGCAGTACTTC
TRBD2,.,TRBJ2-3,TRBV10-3,CASTREAADTQYF,TGTGCCTCTACACGGGAGGCGGCAGATACGCAGTATTTT
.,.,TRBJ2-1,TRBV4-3,CASSHTELDNEQFF,TGCGCCAGCAGCCACACAGAGTTGGATAATGAGCAATTCTTC
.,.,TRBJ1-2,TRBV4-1,CASSQGGGTLVRYGYTF,TGCGCCAGCAGCCAAGGGGGGGGGACCCTTGTGCGGTATGGCTACACCTTC
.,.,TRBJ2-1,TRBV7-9,CASSLLADNEQFF,TGTGCCAGCAGCTTATTAGCGGACAATGAGCAGTTCTTC
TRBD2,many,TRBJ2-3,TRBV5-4,CASSFKRGGRTDTQYF,TGTGCCAGCAGCTTTAAGAGGGGAGGGCGCACAGATACGCAGTATTTT
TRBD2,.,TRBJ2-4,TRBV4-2,CANSRGLAEAKNIQYF,TGTGCCAACAGCCGAGGACTAGCGGAAGCCAAAAACATTCAGTACTTC
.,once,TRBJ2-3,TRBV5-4,CASSTRGKATDTRYF,TGTGCCAGCAGCACCAGGGGAAAGGCCACAGATACGCGGTATTTT
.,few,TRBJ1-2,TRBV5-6,CASSLGFRTVAGGYTF,TGTGCCAGCAGCTTGGGTTTTAGGACGGTGGCTGGTGGCTACACCTTC
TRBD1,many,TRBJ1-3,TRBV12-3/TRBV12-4,CASSRAGGTGNTIYF,TGTGCCAGCAGTCGAGCAGGGGGCACCGGAAACACCATATATTTT